These T cell receptor beta chains were read from a single sample in a study of blood T cell repertoires in COVID-19. The repertoire was sequenced with immunoSEQ multiplex PCR; TCRdb's copy has only in-frame clones and lacks some. This table holds 250,000 or so clones, roughly 86% found once. Sequencing used peripheral blood. The receptors were gathered from a man aged 80 or over with acute or convalescent COVID-19. The CDR3 runs from the conserved cysteine through the conserved F or W. The D gene is left open where the match is weak. Clone size appears in some rows only: once, few, many, or a class for an expanded clone.

>-|TRBD1|TRBJ2-2|15|TRBV23-1
TGCGCCAGCAGTCATCGGACAGGGTTCGGCGGGGAGCTGTTTTTT
CASSHRTGFGGELFF
>-|TRBD1|TRBJ1-5|14|TRBV27
TGTGCCAGCAGTTTAAGGGGGCCAGGTCAGCCCCAGCATTTT
CASSLRGPGQPQHF
>-|TRBD1|TRBJ2-7|13|TRBV18
TGTGCCAGCAGCCGGGACAGATCCTACGAGCAGTACTTC
CASSRDRSYEQYF
>-|-|TRBJ1-3|16|TRBV18
TGTGCCAGCTCACCAGGGGCCGGAGGGACTGGAAACACCATATATTTT
CASSPGAGGTGNTIYF
>-|TRBD1|TRBJ1-1|15|TRBV16
TGTGCCAGCAGCCCTCCGGGACAGACGGCCCCTGAAGCTTTCTTT
CASSPPGQTAPEAFF
>-|-|TRBJ2-7|13|TRBV28
TGTGCCAGCAGCCTTCGACAGGGAGGCGAGCAGTACTTC
CASSLRQGGEQYF
>once|-|TRBJ2-2|12|TRBV7-3
TGTGCCAGCAGCTCTTACACCGGGGAGCTGTTTTTT
CASSSYTGELFF
>-|-|TRBJ2-5|12|TRBV3-1/TRBV3-2
TGTGCCAGCAGCCAAGTCCGGGAGACCCAGTACTTC
CASSQVRETQYF
>-|-|TRBJ1-2|12|TRBV5-1
TGCGCCAGCAGCTTGGTGAGCGATGGCTACACCTTC
CASSLVSDGYTF
>-|TRBD1|TRBJ2-2|15|TRBV10-3
TGTGCCACCCTATCTCGGGACAGGGGAACCGGGGAGCTGTTTTTT
CATLSRDRGTGELFF
>once|-|TRBJ1-2|12|TRBV27
TGTGCCAGCAGTCCCAGAGGCTATGGCTACACCTTC
CASSPRGYGYTF
>-|-|TRBJ1-5|14|TRBV6-4
TGTGCCAGCAGTGACGGGCAGGGAAATCAGCCCCAGCATTTT
CASSDGQGNQPQHF
>-|TRBD2|TRBJ2-7|14|TRBV7-2
TGTGCCAGCAATATAGCGGGGGGGCCCCACGAGCAGTACTTC
CASNIAGGPHEQYF
>-|-|TRBJ1-1|15|TRBV6-5
TGTGCCAGCAGTACCCCTGGGGGGAGGGATACTGAAGCTTTCTTT
CASSTPGGRDTEAFF
>-|-|TRBJ1-6|13|TRBV5-1
TGCGCCAGCAGCCAGGGGACTAATTCACCCCTCCACTTT
CASSQGTNSPLHF
>-|-|TRBJ1-2|13|TRBV15
TGTGCCACCTCCCCTCCAGGGAACTATGGCTACACCTTC
CATSPPGNYGYTF
>-|-|TRBJ2-3|16|TRBV6-5
TGTGCCAGCAGTTACTCGCACGGAGGGAGCACAGATACGCAGTATTTT
CASSYSHGGSTDTQYF
>-|TRBD1|TRBJ1-2|12|TRBV28
TGTGCCAGCAGGACAGGGAGCTATGGCTACACCTTC
CASRTGSYGYTF
>-|TRBD2|TRBJ2-1|17|TRBV2
TGTGCCAGCAGGGGACTAGCGGGGGGGCCCGTCTACAATGAGCAGTTCTTC
CASRGLAGGPVYNEQFF
>-|TRBD1|TRBJ2-1|15|TRBV4-1
TGCGCCAGCAGCCAAGGGGGACAGGGCTACAATGAGCAGTTCTTC
CASSQGGQGYNEQFF
>-|TRBD1|TRBJ2-1|15|TRBV7-2
TGTGCCAGCAGCTGGCCGGGACAGAAGAATAATGAGCAGTTCTTC
CASSWPGQKNNEQFF
>once|TRBD1|TRBJ1-4|14|TRBV6-2/TRBV6-3
TGTGCCAGCAGTTACGGACAGGGCCGGGGAAAACTGTTTTTT
CASSYGQGRGKLFF
>-|TRBD2|TRBJ2-5|16|TRBV5-1
TGCGCCAGCCAACTTCGGTGGGGAGGGGACCAAGAGACCCAGTACTTC
CASQLRWGGDQETQYF
>few|-|TRBJ1-2|15|TRBV5-4
TGTGCCAGCAGCTTGGGCCAGGCGAACCACTATGGCTACACCTTC
CASSLGQANHYGYTF
>-|-|TRBJ1-1|13|TRBV6-2/TRBV6-3
TGTGCCAGCAGCGGTTGGAGCCGCTCTGAAGCTTTCTTT
CASSGWSRSEAFF
>-|-|TRBJ1-5|17|TRBV9
TGTGCCAGCAGCGTAGAGCCCTGGGGTGGAGGGAATCAGCCCCAGCATTTT
CASSVEPWGGGNQPQHF
>-|-|TRBJ1-5|16|TRBV18
TGTGCCAGCTCACCACAGGGGGACAAGGTGAATCAGCCCCAGCATTTT
CASSPQGDKVNQPQHF
>-|-|TRBJ1-6|18|TRBV4-2
TGTGCCAGCAGCCAAGATTTAGGGGGAAGCTCCTATAATTCACCCCTCCACTTT
CASSQDLGGSSYNSPLHF
>-|-|TRBJ2-1|14|TRBV11-3
TGTGCCAGCAGCCCCCCCAGCTCCTACAATGAGCAGTTCTTC
CASSPPSSYNEQFF
>-|-|TRBJ2-3|15|TRBV2
TGTGCCAGCAGTCTTCTAGCATCTGGCACAGATACGCAGTATTTT
CASSLLASGTDTQYF
>-|TRBD2|TRBJ2-1|15|TRBV10-3
TGTGCCATCAGTGAGGAACCAGCGGGAGGGGATGAGCAGTTCTTC
CAISEEPAGGDEQFF
>many|TRBD2|TRBJ2-6|19|TRBV3-1/TRBV3-2
TGTGCCAGCAGCCAAGTAACCCTGCGGGGGAGCTCTGGGGCCAACGTCCTGACTTTC
CASSQVTLRGSSGANVLTF
>-|-|TRBJ1-4|15|TRBV6-5
TGTGCCAGCAGTTACTCTGGCCCCCCCGGGGAAAAACTGTTTTTT
CASSYSGPPGEKLFF
>-|TRBD1|TRBJ1-4|14|TRBV7-9
TGTGCCAGCAGCCCGACAGGGGTAAATGAAAAGCTGTTTTTT
CASSPTGVNEKLFF
>-|TRBD1|TRBJ1-4|18|TRBV3-1/TRBV3-2
TGTGCCAGCAGCCAAGTCATAGGGACAGGGGCAACTAATGAAAAACTGTTTTTT
CASSQVIGTGATNEKLFF
>-|TRBD2|TRBJ2-1|15|TRBV7-2
TGTGCCAGCAGCTTAAGGAGACTAGCTTTACATGAGCAGTTCTTC
CASSLRRLALHEQFF